This T cell receptor (beta chain) was recorded in a study of T cell responses to AZD1222 COVID-19 vaccine. Study summary: Second-dose recipients at about 4 or about 12 weeks were treated as one pooled group. Study results and limitations: Unmutated variant regions are reportedly targeted by nearly half of spike-specific TCRs. A rise in Spike-specific TCR breadth and depth followed two AZD1222 doses. No repertoire was sampled before or during the peak T cell response, only after it.

The protocol was immunoSEQ multiplex PCR, while the TCRdb copy is restricted to in-frame clones and leaves out a portion. The sample lists approximately 100,000 clones; about 83% were seen once. Trimming removed 2 bases from V and 1 base from J; junction bases left unmatched: 4. The CDR3 runs 16 residues. Germline V gene sequence: CDR1 SGHDT, CDR2 YYEEEE. Concerning this clone: Its antigen remains unknown.

The sequence derives from an adult in good health. The chain links TRBV5-6 to TRBJ1-3, with 9 bases fitting TRBD1. This specimen consisted of peripheral blood, obtained on day 0 of AZD1222 vaccination. CDR3: CASSFGTGLSGNTIYF. DNA of the CDR3: TGTGCCAGCAGCTTTGGGACAGGGTTATCTGGAAACACCATATATTTT. Full variable domain (missing parts from reference TRBV5-6 and TRBJ1-3): DAGVTQSPTHLIKTRGQQVTLRCSPKSGHDTVSWYQQALGQGPQFIFQYYEEEERQRGNFPDRFSGHQFPNYSSELNVNALLLGDSALYLCASSFGTGLSGNTIYFGEGSWLTVV.